The next 6 T cell receptor beta chains were all read from a single sample in a study of blood T cell repertoires in COVID-19 (dated by TCRdb to the early 2020s). The library relied on the immunoSEQ multiplex PCR assay. TCRdb re-hosts the immuneACCESS table, in-frame sequences only. Its copies lack some clones; in the studies checked, an unresolved V gene accounts for under half of them, and the cause for the rest is not known. The sample includes 250,000 or so clones, with 70% to 90% observed a single time. The ten biggest clones cover around 3% of the sample. What was sequenced was peripheral blood. Every receptor here comes from a woman aged 25 to 39 with active or convalescent COVID-19.

V is TRBV20-1 and J is TRBJ2-5, with 13 bases identical to TRBD2. In germline, CDR1 is DFQATT, CDR2 SNEGSKA (reference sequence). The CDR3 is made up of 13 amino acids. Trimming removed 3 bases from V and 9 bases from J; junction bases left unmatched: 4. CDR3 bases: TGCAGTGCTAGTGAACTAGCGGGGGGGGCCCAGTACTTC. It yields the protein CSASELAGGAQYF.

The chain is built from TRBV30 and TRBJ1-6; possible D gene TRBD1, 5 bases. Trimming removed 0 bases from V and 7 bases from J, with 16 bases in between. This CDR3 contains 16 residues. The germline CDR1 and CDR2 sequences are GTSNPN and SVGIG (reference sequence). CDR3 coding DNA: TGTGCCTGGAGTGTACCCTCAGGGAGGGGAAATTCACCCCTCCACTTT. This translates into CAWSVPSGRGNSPLHF. Full variable domain (outside the CDR3, taken from reference TRBV30 and TRBJ1-6): SQTIHQWPATLVQPVGSPLSLECTVEGTSNPNLYWYRQAAGRGLQLLFYSVGIGQISSEVPQNLSASRPQDRQFILSSKKLLLSDSGFYLCAWSVPSGRGNSPLHFGNGTRLTVT.

The chain combines TRBV12-2 with TRBJ2-7; the table's D call, TRBD2, was not checked against the DNA. TRBV12-2 is an annotated pseudogene. The CDR3 extends over 12 amino acids. This CDR3 reads CASRPRRVEQYF. The CDR3 nucleotides read TGTGCAAGTCGCCCAAGGAGGGTCGAGCAGTACTTC.

The CDR3 DNA is TGTGCCAGCAGTTACTCGATCGGGGGGAGCTCCTACGAGCAGTACTTC. This sequence encodes CASSYSIGGSSYEQYF. V is TRBV6-5 and J is TRBJ2-7; 7 bases align to TRBD2. The CDR3 runs 16 residues. Germline V gene data show CDR1 as MNHEY and CDR2 as SVGAGI. V dropped 0 bases and J dropped 0; count of bases not matched to a gene: 5.

V gene TRBV6-5 combines with J gene TRBJ1-2, with TRBD1 matching 8 bases. This CDR3 is built from 14 residues. Germline CDR1 and CDR2: MNHEY and SVGAGI. The junction had 9 bases not matched to a gene; V was cut back by 5 bases and J by 7 bases. CDR3: CASSPWTGSLGYTF. The CDR3 nucleotides are TGTGCCAGCAGTCCATGGACAGGGTCCCTTGGCTACACCTTC.

The V gene is TRBV28, the J gene TRBJ2-2; D is perhaps TRBD1 (5 bases). Per germline, CDR1 MDHEN and CDR2 SYDVKM. The V end lost 6 bases, the J end lost 5 bases, and 10 bases lay between the germline ends. The CDR3 is 13 amino acids. CDR3 amino acids: CASSRRQTGELFF. CDR3 DNA sequence: TGTGCCAGCAGCCGTAGACAGACCGGGGAGCTGTTTTTT.